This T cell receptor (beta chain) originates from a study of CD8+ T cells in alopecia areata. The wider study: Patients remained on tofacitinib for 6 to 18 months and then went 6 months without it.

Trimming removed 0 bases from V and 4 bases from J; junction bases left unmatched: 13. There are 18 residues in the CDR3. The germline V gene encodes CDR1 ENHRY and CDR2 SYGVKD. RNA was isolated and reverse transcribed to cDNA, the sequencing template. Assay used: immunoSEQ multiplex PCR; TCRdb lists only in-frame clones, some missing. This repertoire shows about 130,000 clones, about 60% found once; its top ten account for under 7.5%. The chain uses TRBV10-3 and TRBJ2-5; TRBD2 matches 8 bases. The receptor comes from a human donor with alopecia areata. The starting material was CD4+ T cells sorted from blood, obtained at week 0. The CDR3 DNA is TGTGCCATCAGTGAGTCGATGGCTGCGCGGGGGGCACCAGAGACCCAGTACTTC. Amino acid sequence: CAISESMAARGAPETQYF.